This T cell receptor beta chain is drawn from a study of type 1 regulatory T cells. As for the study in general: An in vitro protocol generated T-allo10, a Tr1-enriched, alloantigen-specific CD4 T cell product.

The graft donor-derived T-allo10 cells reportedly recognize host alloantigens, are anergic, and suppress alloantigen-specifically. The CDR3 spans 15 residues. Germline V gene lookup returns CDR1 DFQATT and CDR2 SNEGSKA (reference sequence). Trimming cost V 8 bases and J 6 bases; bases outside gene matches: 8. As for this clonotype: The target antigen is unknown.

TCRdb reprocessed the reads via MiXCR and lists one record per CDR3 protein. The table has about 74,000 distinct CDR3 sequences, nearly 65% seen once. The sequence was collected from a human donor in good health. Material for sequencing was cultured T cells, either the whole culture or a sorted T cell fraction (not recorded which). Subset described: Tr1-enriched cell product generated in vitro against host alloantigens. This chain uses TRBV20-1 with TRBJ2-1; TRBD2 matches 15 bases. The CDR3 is CSTGTSGRLINEQFF. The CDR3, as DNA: TGCAGTACCGGGACTAGCGGGAGGCTAATCAATGAGCAGTTCTTC.